These T cell receptor beta chains were read from a single sample in a study of tumor-infiltrating lymphocytes in localized non-small cell lung cancer. Using immunoSEQ multiplex PCR, the repertoire was profiled, and TCRdb retains in-frame clones only, with some absent. The sample lists thousands of clones, approximately 71% occurring once. What was sequenced was lung tumor tissue. These receptors all come from a human donor with non-small cell lung cancer. The CDR3 runs from the conserved cysteine through the conserved F or W. The D gene is left open where the match is weak. Not all rows give a size; the values are once, few, many and, for expanded clones, a class.

clone size: NA
J gene: TRBJ1-5
D gene: NA
V gene: TRBV30
CDR3 protein: CAWSGGAGQPQHF
CDR3 DNA: TGTGCCTGGAGCGGGGGCGCGGGTCAGCCCCAGCATTTT

clone size: NA
J gene: TRBJ2-1
D gene: TRBD1
V gene: TRBV29-1
CDR3 protein: CSVEWTGASSYNEQFF
CDR3 DNA: TGCAGCGTTGAGTGGACAGGAGCAAGCTCCTACAATGAGCAGTTCTTC

clone size: few
J gene: TRBJ2-1
D gene: NA
V gene: TRBV18
CDR3 protein: CASSRPGLAYNEQFF
CDR3 DNA: TGTGCCAGCTCACGACCGGGACTGGCCTACAATGAGCAGTTCTTC

clone size: medium-sized
J gene: TRBJ1-4
D gene: NA
V gene: TRBV5-1
CDR3 protein: CASSLTGEPGEKLFF
CDR3 DNA: TGCGCCAGCAGCTTGACGGGGGAACCGGGTGAAAAACTGTTTTTT

clone size: NA
J gene: TRBJ2-1
D gene: TRBD2
V gene: TRBV7-6
CDR3 protein: CASSSHVAGAGNEQFF
CDR3 DNA: TGTGCCAGCAGCTCCCATGTAGCGGGAGCGGGCAATGAGCAGTTCTTC

clone size: NA
J gene: TRBJ2-5
D gene: NA
V gene: TRBV5-1
CDR3 protein: CASSYQGSAETQYF
CDR3 DNA: TGCGCCAGCAGCTACCAGGGGTCAGCGGAGACCCAGTACTTC

clone size: NA
J gene: TRBJ2-2
D gene: NA
V gene: TRBV25-1
CDR3 protein: CASSPDAGELFF
CDR3 DNA: TGTGCCAGCAGCCCGGATGCCGGGGAGCTGTTTTTT

clone size: large
J gene: TRBJ2-3
D gene: NA
V gene: TRBV5-4
CDR3 protein: CASSLVAGTDTQYF
CDR3 DNA: TGTGCCAGCAGCTTGGTGGCAGGAACAGATACGCAGTATTTT

clone size: NA
J gene: TRBJ1-1
D gene: TRBD1
V gene: TRBV29-1
CDR3 protein: CSAGQGNTEAFF
CDR3 DNA: TGCAGCGCCGGACAGGGGAACACTGAAGCTTTCTTT

clone size: NA
J gene: TRBJ2-1
D gene: NA
V gene: TRBV4-3
CDR3 protein: CASSQVGGSSYNEQFF
CDR3 DNA: TGCGCCAGCAGCCAAGTGGGGGGAAGCTCCTACAATGAGCAGTTCTTC

clone size: NA
J gene: TRBJ1-4
D gene: NA
V gene: TRBV2
CDR3 protein: CASRTGTQGLQGRLFF
CDR3 DNA: TGTGCCAGCAGAACCGGGACACAGGGCCTACAAGGTAGACTGTTTTTT

clone size: few
J gene: TRBJ1-4
D gene: NA
V gene: TRBV9
CDR3 protein: CASSVGVGRYDEKLFF
CDR3 DNA: TGTGCCAGCAGCGTAGGTGTGGGTCGATATGATGAAAAACTGTTTTTT

clone size: NA
J gene: TRBJ2-7
D gene: TRBD2
V gene: TRBV9
CDR3 protein: CASSVEPSGIYEQYF
CDR3 DNA: TGTGCCAGCAGCGTGGAACCTAGCGGGATATACGAGCAGTACTTC

clone size: NA
J gene: TRBJ2-1
D gene: TRBD2
V gene: TRBV5-1
CDR3 protein: CASRWTSGYNEQFF
CDR3 DNA: TGCGCCAGCAGATGGACTAGCGGATACAATGAGCAGTTCTTC

clone size: NA
J gene: TRBJ1-1
D gene: NA
V gene: TRBV5-1
CDR3 protein: CASSLGGGAAEAFF
CDR3 DNA: TGCGCCAGCAGCTTGGGAGGAGGGGCCGCTGAAGCTTTCTTT

clone size: few
J gene: TRBJ1-1
D gene: NA
V gene: TRBV2
CDR3 protein: CASSTSPGGTEAFF
CDR3 DNA: TGTGCCAGCAGTACCTCTCCGGGCGGCACTGAAGCTTTCTTT

clone size: NA
J gene: TRBJ1-3
D gene: NA
V gene: TRBV6-6
CDR3 protein: CASSYAGEYGNTIYF
CDR3 DNA: TGTGCCAGCAGTTACGCCGGGGAGTACGGAAACACCATATATTTT

clone size: NA
J gene: TRBJ2-4
D gene: NA
V gene: TRBV19
CDR3 protein: CASSIRGLLAKNIQYF
CDR3 DNA: TGTGCCAGTAGTATTAGGGGTTTACTAGCCAAAAACATTCAGTACTTC

clone size: NA
J gene: TRBJ2-2
D gene: TRBD1
V gene: TRBV29-1
CDR3 protein: CSGRTGGRSGELFF
CDR3 DNA: TGCAGCGGTCGGACAGGGGGCAGGTCCGGGGAGCTGTTTTTT

clone size: NA
J gene: TRBJ2-2
D gene: NA
V gene: TRBV5-1
CDR3 protein: CASRPGRNTGELFF
CDR3 DNA: TGCGCCAGCAGACCGGGACGGAACACCGGGGAGCTGTTTTTT

clone size: NA
J gene: TRBJ1-2
D gene: NA
V gene: TRBV5-4
CDR3 protein: CASTSTGRLYGYTF
CDR3 DNA: TGTGCCAGCACCTCCACCGGGAGGCTTTATGGCTACACCTTC

clone size: NA
J gene: TRBJ1-6
D gene: NA
V gene: TRBV7-9
CDR3 protein: CASSPTANSPLHF
CDR3 DNA: TGTGCCAGCAGCCCAACAGCCAATTCACCCCTCCACTTT

clone size: NA
J gene: TRBJ2-7
D gene: TRBD1
V gene: TRBV15
CDR3 protein: CATSSPTGRYEQYF
CDR3 DNA: TGTGCCACCAGCAGCCCGACAGGGCGCTACGAGCAGTACTTC

clone size: NA
J gene: TRBJ1-6
D gene: TRBD1
V gene: TRBV18
CDR3 protein: CASSPGQGNSPLHF
CDR3 DNA: TGTGCCAGCTCACCAGGACAGGGGAATTCACCCCTCCACTTT

clone size: NA
J gene: TRBJ1-5
D gene: TRBD1
V gene: TRBV7-3
CDR3 protein: CASSVDRGQPQHF
CDR3 DNA: TGTGCCAGCAGCGTGGACAGGGGTCAGCCCCAGCATTTT

clone size: NA
J gene: TRBJ1-2
D gene: TRBD1
V gene: TRBV6-5
CDR3 protein: CASSGTGGPYGYTF
CDR3 DNA: TGTGCCAGCAGTGGGACAGGGGGACCCTATGGCTACACCTTC

clone size: NA
J gene: TRBJ2-7
D gene: NA
V gene: TRBV10-3
CDR3 protein: CAITNDDYEQYF
CDR3 DNA: TGTGCCATCACAAACGACGACTACGAGCAGTACTTC

clone size: medium-sized
J gene: TRBJ2-5
D gene: NA
V gene: TRBV28
CDR3 protein: CASIGHFARETQYF
CDR3 DNA: TGTGCCAGCATTGGACACTTTGCGCGAGAGACCCAGTACTTC

clone size: NA
J gene: TRBJ2-5
D gene: TRBD2
V gene: TRBV2
CDR3 protein: CASCGEGRETQYF
CDR3 DNA: TGTGCCAGCTGCGGGGAGGGCCGGGAGACCCAGTACTTC

clone size: NA
J gene: TRBJ2-5
D gene: TRBD2
V gene: TRBV28
CDR3 protein: CASSLAGGPLKTQYF
CDR3 DNA: TGTGCCAGCAGTTTAGCGGGGGGGCCGCTAAAGACCCAGTACTTC

clone size: large
J gene: TRBJ1-4
D gene: NA
V gene: TRBV27
CDR3 protein: CASSSTTESVTPGLFF
CDR3 DNA: TGTGCCAGCAGTTCAACGACGGAGTCAGTGACCCCCGGACTGTTTTTT

clone size: NA
J gene: TRBJ1-1
D gene: NA
V gene: TRBV6-5
CDR3 protein: CASSYSQMNTEAFF
CDR3 DNA: TGTGCCAGCAGTTACTCCCAGATGAACACTGAAGCTTTCTTT

clone size: few
J gene: TRBJ1-2
D gene: TRBD1
V gene: TRBV6-1
CDR3 protein: CASSLDRLGYTF
CDR3 DNA: TGTGCCAGCAGTTTGGACAGGTTGGGCTACACCTTC

clone size: NA
J gene: TRBJ1-1
D gene: NA
V gene: TRBV27
CDR3 protein: CASSLFLANTEAFF
CDR3 DNA: TGTGCCAGCAGTTTATTTTTGGCGAACACTGAAGCTTTCTTT

clone size: NA
J gene: TRBJ2-4
D gene: NA
V gene: TRBV11-2
CDR3 protein: CASSSIRGNIQYF
CDR3 DNA: TGTGCCAGCAGCTCAATACGAGGGAACATTCAGTACTTC

clone size: NA
J gene: TRBJ2-5
D gene: TRBD2
V gene: TRBV7-9
CDR3 protein: CASISGTSGTETQYF
CDR3 DNA: TGTGCCAGCATCTCAGGAACTAGCGGGACGGAGACCCAGTACTTC